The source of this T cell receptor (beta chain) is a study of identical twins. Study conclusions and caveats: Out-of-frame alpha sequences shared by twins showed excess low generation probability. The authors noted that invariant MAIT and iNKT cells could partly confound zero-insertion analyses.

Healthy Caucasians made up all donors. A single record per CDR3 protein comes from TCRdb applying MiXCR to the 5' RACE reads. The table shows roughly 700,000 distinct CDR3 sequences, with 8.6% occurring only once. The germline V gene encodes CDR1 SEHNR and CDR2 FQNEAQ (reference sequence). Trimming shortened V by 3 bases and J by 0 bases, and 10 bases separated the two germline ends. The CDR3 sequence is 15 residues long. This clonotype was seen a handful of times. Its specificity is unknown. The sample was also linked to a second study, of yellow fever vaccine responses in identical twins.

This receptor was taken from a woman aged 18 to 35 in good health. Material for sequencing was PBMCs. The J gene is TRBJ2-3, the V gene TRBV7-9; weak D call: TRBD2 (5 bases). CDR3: CASSFTTGSTDTQYF. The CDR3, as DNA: TGTGCCAGCAGCTTCACAACGGGGAGCACAGATACGCAGTATTTT.